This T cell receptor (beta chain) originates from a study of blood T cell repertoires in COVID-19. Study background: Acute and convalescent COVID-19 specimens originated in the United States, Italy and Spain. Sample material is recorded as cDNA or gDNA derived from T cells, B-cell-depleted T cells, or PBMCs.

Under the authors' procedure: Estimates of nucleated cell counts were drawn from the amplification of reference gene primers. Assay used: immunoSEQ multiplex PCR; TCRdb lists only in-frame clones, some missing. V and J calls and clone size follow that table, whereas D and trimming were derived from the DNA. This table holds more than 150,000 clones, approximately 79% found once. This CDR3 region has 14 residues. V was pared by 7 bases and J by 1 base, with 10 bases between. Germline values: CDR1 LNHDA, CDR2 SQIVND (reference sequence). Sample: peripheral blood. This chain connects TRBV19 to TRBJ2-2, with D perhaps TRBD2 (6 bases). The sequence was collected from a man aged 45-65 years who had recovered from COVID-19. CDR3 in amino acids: CASKRSGNTGELFF. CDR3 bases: TGTGCCAGTAAGCGTAGCGGGAACACCGGGGAGCTGTTTTTT.